The clone carrying this TCR beta chain was detected many times. Its antigen remains unknown. This sample stems from a study of early T cells in non-severe SARS-CoV-2 infection. As for the study in general: Bulk RNA isolated from unsorted whole blood underwent sequencing; chains were not paired. Points from the study as a whole: Matching with VDJdb favored anti-spike CD8 responses (missing private and CD4 specificities).

Researchers attached unique molecular identifiers to individual cDNA molecules. TCRdb itself ran the 5' RACE reads through MiXCR, one entry per CDR3 protein. Of about 50,000 distinct CDR3 sequences in the sample, roughly 5.4% are singletons; the top ten hold about 4.9%. Trimming stripped 3 bases from V and 0 bases from J, with 2 bases between. The CDR3 covers 12 residues. Germline V gene lookup returns CDR1 LNHDA and CDR2 SQIVND (reference sequence). The source was whole blood, collected at baseline. The chain links TRBV19 to TRBJ2-5; no firm D call. This sequence was found in an adult who was a healthcare worker with PCR-confirmed SARS-CoV-2 infection or an uninfected control (not recorded which). The CDR3 DNA follows: TGTGCCAGTAGTATGTACCAAGAGACCCAGTACTTC. It codes for CASSMYQETQYF. The whole variable domain, filled in from reference TRBV19 and TRBJ2-5, reads DGGITQSPKYLFRKEGQNVTLSCEQNLNHDAMYWYRQDPGQGLRLIYYSQIVNDFQKGDIAEGYSVSREKKESFPLTVTSAQKNPTAFYLCASSMYQETQYFGPGTRLLVL.